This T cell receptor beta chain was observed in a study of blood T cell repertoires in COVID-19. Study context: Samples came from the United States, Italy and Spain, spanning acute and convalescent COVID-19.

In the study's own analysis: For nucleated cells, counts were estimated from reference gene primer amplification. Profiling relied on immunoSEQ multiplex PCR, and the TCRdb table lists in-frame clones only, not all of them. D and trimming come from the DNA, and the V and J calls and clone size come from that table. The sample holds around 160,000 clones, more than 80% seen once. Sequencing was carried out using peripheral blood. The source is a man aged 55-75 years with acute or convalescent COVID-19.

CDR3 in DNA: TGTGCCAGCAGCTTTACTTCCGTGTCGCACACCATATATTTT. It encodes CASSFTSVSHTIYF. This chain joins TRBV5-6 and TRBJ1-3, with D unresolved. V lost 2 bases to trimming and J lost 8 bases, with 14 bases between them. The CDR3 has 14 amino acids. CDR1 is SGHDT and CDR2 is YYEEEE in the germline V gene.